This T cell receptor beta chain was recovered during a study of metastatic and nonmetastatic thyroid tumors. The overall study: Malignant thyroid and benign thyroid patients provided blood and tumor or nodule tissue whose repertoires were compared. Overall study findings and caveats: Within blood and tumor, benign nodules reportedly had significantly lower TCR beta diversity than malignant thyroid tumors did.

How the authors handled the data: To classify distant metastasis in papillary thyroid cancer, a model was built from CDR3 differences across clinicopathological groups. MiXCR re-clonotyped the PCR reads for TCRdb. The V and J calls and clone size come from TCRdb's table, not from the authors' own analysis. Here the sample spans approximately 79,000 clones, around 9.1% being singletons. The V gene end was trimmed by 5 bases and the J gene end by 3 bases; junction bases not matched to a gene: 3. Germline lookup yields CDR1 MNHEY and CDR2 SMNVEV (reference sequence). The CDR3 covers 15 residues. This clone has a count of ten or more. Its antigen is unknown. All patients were untreated before thyroid surgery.

This sequence was found in a female donor with papillary thyroid cancer or a benign thyroid nodule (not recorded which). Some clones in this sample may be carry-over from other donors' samples. Sequenced sample: blood. The chain couples TRBV27 to TRBJ2-7, with 14 bases aligning to TRBD2. CDR3 residues: CASSPTSGGDYEQYF. CDR3 coding DNA: TGTGCCAGCAGTCCGACTAGCGGGGGGGACTACGAGCAGTACTTC.